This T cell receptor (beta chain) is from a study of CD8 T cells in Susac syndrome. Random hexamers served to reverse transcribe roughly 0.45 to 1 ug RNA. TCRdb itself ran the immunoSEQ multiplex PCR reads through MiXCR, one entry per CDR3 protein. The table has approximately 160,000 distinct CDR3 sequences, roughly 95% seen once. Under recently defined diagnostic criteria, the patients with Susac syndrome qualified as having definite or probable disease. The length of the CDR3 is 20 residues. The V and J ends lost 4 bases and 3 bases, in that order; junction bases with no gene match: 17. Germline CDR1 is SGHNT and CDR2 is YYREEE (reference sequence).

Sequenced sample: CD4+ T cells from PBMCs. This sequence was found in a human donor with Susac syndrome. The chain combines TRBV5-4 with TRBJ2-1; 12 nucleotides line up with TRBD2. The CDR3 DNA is TGTGCCAGCAGCCCACGACTAGCGGGAGCCTGGTCCCGGGTCTACAATGAGCAGTTCTTC. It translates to CASSPRLAGAWSRVYNEQFF. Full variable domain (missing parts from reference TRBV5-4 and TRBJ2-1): ETGVTQSPTHLIKTRGQQVTLRCSSQSGHNTVSWYQQALGQGPQFIFQYYREEENGRGNFPPRFSGLQFPNYSSELNVNALELDDSALYLCASSPRLAGAWSRVYNEQFFGPGTRLTVL.